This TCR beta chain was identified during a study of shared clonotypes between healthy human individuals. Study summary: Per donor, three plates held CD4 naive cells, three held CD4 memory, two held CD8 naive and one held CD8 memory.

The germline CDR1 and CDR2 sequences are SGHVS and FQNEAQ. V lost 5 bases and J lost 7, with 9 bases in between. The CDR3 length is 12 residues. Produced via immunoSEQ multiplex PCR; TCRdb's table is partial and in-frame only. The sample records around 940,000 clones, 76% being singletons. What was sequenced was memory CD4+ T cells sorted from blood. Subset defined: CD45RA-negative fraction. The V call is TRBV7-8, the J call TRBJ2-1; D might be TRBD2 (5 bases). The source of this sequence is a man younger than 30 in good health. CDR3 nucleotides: TGTGCCAGCAGCGTGGGGAGAAATGAGCAGTTCTTC. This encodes CASSVGRNEQFF.